Included here is one TCR beta chain sequence, with context. Its antigen remains unidentified. Other DNA sequences of this sample code for an identical CDR3. This entry is derived from a study of OX40 agonist ivuxolimab in advanced cancers. Study results and limitations: Clonal expansion in partial responders at 0.1-3.0 mg/kg ranked among the lowest. Also showing low normalized T-cell clonal expansion were some of the nonresponders.

Assay: immunoSEQ multiplex PCR; the TCRdb copy retains only in-frame clones and omits some. The data contain roughly 48,000 clones, 75% to 80% of them seen just once; the ten biggest clones take up 7.9%. This sequence was found in an adult with an advanced solid tumor such as melanoma, head and neck, liver or kidney cancer. The material sequenced was CD4+ or CD8+ T cells sorted from blood, taken in a trial of the OX40 agonist ivuxolimab.

The CDR3 DNA reads as TGTGCCAGCAGCCTGACGTCCTACGAGCAGTACTTC. It codes for CASSLTSYEQYF. V gene TRBV7-9 combines with J gene TRBJ2-7, with D unresolved. The CDR3 is 12 residues long. The V gene lost 5 bases and the J gene lost 1 base, with 6 bases spanning the gap. The germline CDR1 and CDR2 sequences are SEHNR and FQNEAQ (reference sequence). The variable domain in full, with the rest retrieved from reference TRBV7-9 and TRBJ2-7, is DTGVSQNPRHKITKRGQNVTFRCDPISEHNRLYWYRQTLGQGPEFLTYFQNEAQLEKSRLLSDRFSAERPKGSFSTLEIQRTEQGDSAMYLCASSLTSYEQYFGPGTRLTVT.